The 16 T cell receptor beta chains below come from one sample, sequenced in a study of Graves' ophthalmopathy and Graves' hyperthyroidism. Scientists amplified the TCR beta CDR3 regions from RNA transcripts. Following a first-round RT-PCR that used HTBI primers, a second-round multiplex PCR was carried out. TCRdb recomputed calls from the multiplex PCR reads with MiXCR, one row per CDR3 protein. The data contain 200,000 to 250,000 distinct CDR3 sequences, around 50% of them singletons. Material for sequencing was peripheral blood. Receptor source: an adult man with Graves' ophthalmopathy.

There are a few counts of this clonotype. The gene calls are TRBV12-3 or TRBV12-4 and TRBJ2-7; 10 bases match TRBD1. Unmatched junction bases numbered 8, after V lost 4 bases and J lost 5 bases. This CDR3 is built from 15 residues. The CDR3 DNA reads as TGTGCCAGCAGTTCGCCGGGACAGGGGAGTGACGAGCAGTACTTC. Residues: CASSSPGQGSDEQYF.

This clonotype showed up just a few times. The genes are TRBV7-9 and TRBJ2-6; 8 bases map to TRBD1. Germline V gene lookup returns CDR1 SEHNR and CDR2 FQNEAQ (reference sequence). This CDR3 has 15 residues. Trimming removed 6 bases from V and 3 bases from J; junction bases left unmatched: 4. The CDR3 spells CASRMDRVGANVLTF. The CDR3 coding sequence is TGTGCCAGCAGGATGGACAGGGTTGGGGCCAACGTCCTGACTTTC.

Of note for this clonotype: A much more abundant neighbour one base away suggests this may be a read error. The J gene is TRBJ2-2, the V gene TRBV7-3; TRBD2 agrees at 7 bases. CDR1 SGHTA and CDR2 FQGTGA come from the germline V gene. This CDR3 has 16 residues. This CDR3 is CASSLLGGTNTGELLF. In DNA, the CDR3 is TGTGCCAGCAGCCTCCTCGGGGGGACCAACACCGGGGAGCTGCTTTTT. Full variable domain (remainder filled in from reference TRBV7-3 and TRBJ2-2): GAGVSQTPSNKVTEKGKYVELRCDPISGHTALYWYRQSLGQGPEFLIYFQGTGAADDSGLPNDRFFAVRPEGSVSTLKIQRTERGDSAVYLCASSLLGGTNTGELLFGEGSRLTVL.

This clonotype was recorded only once. The chain carries TRBV28 and TRBJ2-6, with D perhaps given as TRBD1 or TRBD2 (5 bases each). This CDR3 spans 15 amino acids. Looked up from germline, CDR1 is MDHEN and CDR2 is SYDVKM. The V gene lost 7 bases and the J gene lost 2 bases, with 12 bases spanning the gap. CDR3 loop: CASNNRGPGANVLTF. The CDR3 coding sequence is TGTGCCAGCAACAATCGGGGACCTGGGGCCAACGTCCTGACTTTC.

The V call is TRBV7-9, the J call TRBJ1-5; TRBD1 might be the D (5 bases). CDR3 length equals 15 residues. V was pared by 5 bases and J by 3 bases, with 14 bases between. Germline CDR1 is SEHNR and CDR2 is FQNEAQ (reference sequence). The CDR3 DNA sequence: TGTGCCAGCAGCGCCAGGGACGGGCTCAATCAGCCCCAGCATTTT. Translated: CASSARDGLNQPQHF.

The rearrangement joins TRBV12-3 or TRBV12-4 to TRBJ2-5; D call uncertain. V lost 6 bases to trimming and J lost 3 bases, with 5 bases between them. The CDR3 spans 11 residues. CDR3 coding DNA: TGTGCCAGCAGAATAAAAGAGACCCAGTACTTC. Its protein is CASRIKETQYF.

This chain uses TRBV27 with TRBJ2-7, with TRBD2 as a possible D gene (5 bases). From germline, CDR1 is MNHEY and CDR2 SMNVEV (reference sequence). Trimming removed 2 bases at V and 10 bases at J, with 21 bases between. CDR3 length equals 15 residues. In DNA, the CDR3 is TGTGCCAGCAGTTTACGGCTGGACGGAGGCGGCACCCAGTACTTC. This codes for CASSLRLDGGGTQYF.

J is TRBJ2-7 and V is TRBV20-1, with a tentative D call TRBD1 (6 bases). The CDR3 contains 14 residues. V was cut by 8 bases and J by 0 bases, with 17 bases left in between. From germline, CDR1 is DFQATT and CDR2 SNEGSKA (reference sequence). The CDR3 DNA follows: TGCAGTAACAGGGCGGACCTAAGCTCCTACGAGCAGTACTTC. It specifies CSNRADLSSYEQYF.

The V call is TRBV28, the J call TRBJ1-5; D call uncertain. V lost 2 bases and J 2 bases, leaving 7 bases between the germline ends. The CDR3 sequence is 14 residues long. Germline assignment: CDR1 MDHEN and CDR2 SYDVKM. CDR3 nucleotides: TGTGCCAGCAGTTTACGTGGGGGCAATCAGCCCCAGCATTTT. Translating gives CASSLRGGNQPQHF.

This clonotype showed up many times. The rearrangement links TRBV24-1 to TRBJ1-5; tentative D call: TRBD1 (5 bases). Germline V gives CDR1 KGHDR, CDR2 SFDVKD. CDR3 size: 15 residues. The V gene lost 3 bases and the J gene lost 3 bases, with 11 bases spanning the gap. The CDR3 loop reads CATSDGSRANQPQHF. The CDR3 DNA sequence: TGTGCCACCAGTGATGGCAGCAGGGCCAATCAGCCCCAGCATTTT.

This clonotype was recorded at least ten times. This chain uses TRBV10-3 with TRBJ1-5; 8 positions match TRBD1. The CDR3 has 13 amino acids. The germline V gene has CDR1 ENHRY and CDR2 SYGVKD. Trimming took 8 bases from V and 3 from J; bases not matched to a gene: 3. Here the CDR3 reads CAIAGQANQPQHF. DNA of the CDR3: TGTGCCATCGCGGGACAGGCCAATCAGCCCCAGCATTTT.

V is TRBV5-5 and J is TRBJ2-7; 8 bases fit TRBD1. CDR3 size: 15 residues. CDR1 SGHKS and CDR2 YYEKEE come from the germline V gene (reference sequence). Germline trimming cut 4 bases from V and 3 bases from J; bases unmatched to any gene: 9. CDR3 coding DNA: TGTGCCAGCAGCGCGTCCGGGACAGGATTCTACGAGCAGTACTTC. Its translation is CASSASGTGFYEQYF.

This clonotype has a count of ten or more. The rearrangement links TRBV7-9 to TRBJ1-2, with 7 bases matching TRBD1. V shed 5 bases, J shed 1 base, and the junction held 10 bases outside the gene matches. The CDR3 has 16 amino acids. Germline-derived CDR1 and CDR2 are SEHNR and FQNEAQ (reference sequence). CDR3 sequence (DNA): TGTGCCAGCAGCATCGGAGGACAGGTCGTTAACTATGGCTACACCTTC. This codes for CASSIGGQVVNYGYTF.

This clonotype was detected only a few times. The V gene is TRBV6-5, the J gene TRBJ2-2; D might be TRBD1 or TRBD2, each matching 5 bases. The CDR3 is made up of 15 amino acids. V lost 5 bases and J lost 5, with 15 bases in between. In germline, CDR1 is MNHEY, CDR2 SVGAGI. CDR3 in amino acids: CASSSGGTRTGELFF. The DNA for the CDR3 is TGTGCCAGCAGTAGTGGGGGAACGAGGACCGGGGAGCTGTTTTTT.

This chain uses TRBV7-9 with TRBJ2-7, with 8 bases identical to TRBD1. The CDR3 sequence is 13 residues long. Trimming took 4 bases from V and 5 from J; bases not matched to a gene: 4. From germline, CDR1 is SEHNR and CDR2 FQNEAQ (reference sequence). The CDR3 protein is CASSWMDRDEQYF. The CDR3 DNA follows: TGTGCCAGCAGCTGGATGGACAGGGACGAGCAGTACTTC.

This CDR3 reads CASSLDGGFSYEQYF. The CDR3 DNA sequence: TGTGCCAGCAGCTTGGACGGGGGATTCTCCTACGAGCAGTACTTC. The rearrangement joins TRBV5-4 to TRBJ2-7; tentative D call: TRBD2 (6 bases). The germline CDR1 and CDR2 sequences are SGHNT and YYREEE (reference sequence). V lost 0 bases, J lost 0 bases, and 10 bases lay in between. CDR3 size: 15 residues.